The 30 T cell receptor beta chains in this list originate from one sample, sequenced in a study of beta chain features in type 1 diabetes. The whole isolated RNA underwent reverse transcription, so sequencing captured expressed TCRB transcripts. TCRdb keeps only in-frame clones here, not all; method: immunoSEQ multiplex PCR. The top ten hold 0.023% of the sample, which has about 930,000 clones, 17% seen once. The sample consisted of naive CD4+ T cells from blood. The receptors originated from a woman aged 18-29 years in good health.

The chain combines TRBV15 with TRBJ2-3, with 10 bases lining up with TRBD2. The CDR3 is 17 amino acids. V gave up 0 bases and J gave up 6 bases; unmatched junction bases: 9. CDR1 and CDR2 (germline): LNHNV, YYDKDF (reference sequence). CDR3 amino acids: CATSRDSLAGRQDTQYF. CDR3 bases: TGTGCCACCAGCAGAGACTCACTAGCGGGAAGACAGGATACGCAGTATTTT. Filled out from reference TRBV15 and TRBJ2-3, the complete variable domain reads DAMVIQNPRYQVTQFGKPVTLSCSQTLNHNVMYWYQQKSSQAPKLLFHYYDKDFNNEADTPDNFQSRRPNTSFCFLDIRSPGLGDTAMYLCATSRDSLAGRQDTQYFGPGTRLTVL.

This sequence joins TRBV27 and TRBJ2-7; 8 bases align to TRBD1. The CDR3 spans 14 residues. Germline V CDR1 and CDR2: MNHEY, SMNVEV (reference sequence). The J segment lost 6 bases and the V segment lost 3 bases, leaving 7 bases of the junction unmatched. Written as DNA, the CDR3 is TGTGCCAGCAGTTTTTCGGGGACAGGTCTCGAGCAGTACTTC. Its protein is CASSFSGTGLEQYF.

This clone was seen more than once but under ten times. The chain employs TRBV4-3 and TRBJ2-7; 9 bases align to TRBD2. V gave up 1 base and J gave up 3 bases; unmatched junction bases: 7. The CDR3 has 16 amino acids. Germline V gene sequence: CDR1 LGHNA, CDR2 YSLEER. CDR3 nucleotides: TGCGCCAGCAGCCAAGGACCGGGACTAGCTCTCTACGAGCAGTACTTC. Its translation is CASSQGPGLALYEQYF.

This clone was picked up a small number of times. This rearrangement joins TRBV11-2 to TRBJ1-1; no clear D gene. CDR1 is SGHAT, CDR2 FQNNGV, per germline. The CDR3 is 13 residues long. V was clipped by 0 bases and J by 6 bases, with 8 bases between them. CDR3 sequence: CASSLDVGAEAFF. The DNA for the CDR3 is TGTGCCAGCAGCTTAGACGTAGGTGCTGAAGCTTTCTTT.

V gene TRBV18 combines with J gene TRBJ2-1; D ambiguous. Per the germline V gene, CDR1 is KGHSH and CDR2 is LQKENI. The CDR3 loop spans 15 amino acids. Trimming removed 3 bases from V and 6 bases from J, with 15 bases in between. CDR3 sequence reads: CASSPVRADGNEQFF. The DNA of the CDR3 is TGTGCCAGCTCACCGGTAAGGGCCGACGGCAATGAGCAGTTCTTC.

The chain links TRBV7-6 to TRBJ2-7, with a weak D call TRBD2 (5 bases). The germline CDR1 and CDR2 sequences are SGHVS and FNYEAQ. V was clipped by 5 bases and J by 6 bases, with 8 bases between them. The CDR3 covers 11 residues. Here the CDR3 DNA reads TGTGCCAGCAGCAAAGGACTCGAGCAGTACTTC. It encodes CASSKGLEQYF.

This clone turned up a few times. The chain has TRBV9 and TRBJ2-2; D might be TRBD1 (5 bases). CDR3 length: 15 residues. V was trimmed by 4 bases and J by 1 base, leaving 11 bases between them. In germline, CDR1 is SGDLS, CDR2 YYNGEE. DNA of the CDR3: TGTGCCAGCAGCCCACAGACAGAGAACACCGGGGAGCTGTTTTTT. This codes for CASSPQTENTGELFF.

There are a few counts of this clone. The chain employs TRBV28 and TRBJ2-1, with unresolved D. Germline V gene lookup returns CDR1 MDHEN and CDR2 SYDVKM. The ends were cut back, 3 bases at V and 4 bases at J, with 7 bases in the middle. This CDR3 is built from 13 residues. The CDR3 DNA reads TGTGCCAGCAGTTTCACCCTGTACAATGAGCAGTTCTTC. Translated: CASSFTLYNEQFF.

The rearrangement joins TRBV7-2 to TRBJ2-5, with 8 bases lining up with TRBD2. The germline gives CDR1 SGHTA, CDR2 FQGNSA. The CDR3 extends over 14 amino acids. Trimming removed 5 bases from V and 2 bases from J; junction bases left unmatched: 4. CDR3 coding DNA: TGTGCCAGCAGCCGTAGCGGGGCTCAAGAGACCCAGTACTTC. Translated, it gives CASSRSGAQETQYF.

The rearrangement uses TRBV7-9 and TRBJ2-7; 9 bases map to TRBD2. In germline, CDR1 is SEHNR, CDR2 FQNEAQ (reference sequence). J lost 0 bases, V lost 5 bases, and 5 bases had no gene match. The CDR3 sequence is 15 residues long. The CDR3 nucleotides read TGTGCCAGCAGCCCGGCTAGCGGGGCCTCCTACGAGCAGTACTTC. It encodes CASSPASGASYEQYF.

There are a few counts of this clone. The V and J genes are TRBV7-2 and TRBJ2-1, with 7 positions matching TRBD1. Germline V gene lookup returns CDR1 SGHTA and CDR2 FQGNSA. The ends lost 5 bases at V and 4 bases at J; junction bases unmatched: 8. CDR3 length: 15 residues. CDR3 in DNA: TGTGCCAGCAGCCAAACCGGGACAGCATACAATGAGCAGTTCTTC. Its protein is CASSQTGTAYNEQFF.

Note on this clone: The sample contains more than one DNA sequence encoding this CDR3. The rearrangement uses TRBV6-5 and TRBJ1-1; weak D call: TRBD1 (5 bases). The CDR3 has 13 residues. Trimming removed 6 bases at V and 1 base at J, with 9 bases between. Germline values: CDR1 MNHEY, CDR2 SVGAGI. The DNA of the CDR3 is TGTGCCAGCAGCCCTACAGGGAACACTGAAGCTTTCTTT. This sequence encodes CASSPTGNTEAFF.

This sequence joins TRBV28 and TRBJ2-7, with D maybe TRBD1 (6 bases). The CDR3 runs 16 residues. V lost 3 bases to trimming and J lost 4 bases, with 19 bases between them. Germline V gene sequence: CDR1 MDHEN, CDR2 SYDVKM. CDR3: CASSLYPGTGPYEQYF. The CDR3, as DNA: TGTGCCAGCAGTTTGTATCCAGGAACAGGGCCATACGAGCAGTACTTC.

This clone showed up just a few times. CDR3 sequence: CASSSGTGGTYEQFF. The CDR3, as DNA: TGTGCCAGCAGTTCCGGGACAGGGGGCACCTATGAGCAGTTCTTC. This chain links TRBV28 with TRBJ2-1, with 12 bases matching TRBD1. V was pared by 4 bases and J by 8 bases, with 6 bases of the junction left unmatched. CDR1 MDHEN and CDR2 SYDVKM come from the germline V gene. The CDR3 is made up of 15 amino acids.

This clone was recorded a few times. The rearrangement joins TRBV4-2 to TRBJ2-7, with D possibly TRBD1 on 5 matching bases. Germline V gives CDR1 LGHNA, CDR2 YNFKEQ. CDR3 size: 14 residues. The V end was cut by 5 bases, the J end by 0 bases, with 11 bases between. CDR3 amino acids: CASSSGPTSYEQYF. The DNA of the CDR3 is TGTGCCAGCAGCTCAGGGCCGACCTCCTACGAGCAGTACTTC.

This clone appeared a few times. The chain joins TRBV15 to TRBJ2-7; D might be TRBD1 or TRBD2, each matching 5 bases. V gave up 5 bases and J gave up 2 bases, with 13 bases separating them. Germline assignment: CDR1 LNHNV and CDR2 YYDKDF (reference sequence). The CDR3 contains 14 residues. CDR3 sequence: CATSDNEGPYEQYF. The DNA of the CDR3 is TGTGCCACCAGCGACAATGAGGGACCCTACGAGCAGTACTTC. The whole variable domain, remainder taken from reference TRBV15 and TRBJ2-7, is DAMVIQNPRYQVTQFGKPVTLSCSQTLNHNVMYWYQQKSSQAPKLLFHYYDKDFNNEADTPDNFQSRRPNTSFCFLDIRSPGLGDTAMYLCATSDNEGPYEQYFGPGTRLTVT.

This clone has more than one count but fewer than ten. The gene calls are TRBV5-4 and TRBJ2-1; 11 positions agree with TRBD1. CDR1 and CDR2 (germline): SGHNT, YYREEE (reference sequence). The CDR3 loop spans 17 amino acids. Trimming took 4 bases from V and 2 from J; bases not matched to a gene: 8. CDR3 DNA: TGTGCCAGCAGCCCTGGGACAGGGGGACTCGCCTACAATGAGCAGTTCTTC. The encoded protein is CASSPGTGGLAYNEQFF.

Only a few counts were recorded for this clone. The chain couples TRBV2 to TRBJ2-1; D possibly corresponds to TRBD2 (6 bases). The germline V and J ends were trimmed by 3 bases and 5 bases, with 11 bases remaining between them. The germline gives CDR1 SNHLY, CDR2 FYNNEI. There are 14 residues in the CDR3. The CDR3 DNA sequence: TGTGCCAGCAGTGACCTGGGGGGTCACAATGAGCAGTTCTTC. This translates into CASSDLGGHNEQFF. Together with reference TRBV2 and TRBJ2-1, the CDR3 gives the full variable domain: EPEVTQTPSHQVTQMGQEVILRCVPISNHLYFYWYRQILGQKVEFLVSFYNNEISEKSEIFDDQFSVERPDGSNFTLKIRSTKLEDSAMYFCASSDLGGHNEQFFGPGTRLTVL.

This chain links TRBV5-4 with TRBJ2-4; D is uncertain. The germline V and J ends were trimmed by 1 base and 8 bases, with 10 bases remaining between them. Per the germline V gene, CDR1 is SGHNT and CDR2 is YYREEE (reference sequence). The CDR3 runs 13 residues. CDR3 nucleotides: TGTGCCAGCAGCTTGATGTCCGCAGACATTCAGTACTTC. Its translation is CASSLMSADIQYF. Looking up the rest from reference TRBV5-4 and TRBJ2-4 gives the full variable domain: ETGVTQSPTHLIKTRGQQVTLRCSSQSGHNTVSWYQQALGQGPQFIFQYYREEENGRGNFPPRFSGLQFPNYSSELNVNALELDDSALYLCASSLMSADIQYFGAGTRLSVL.

V is TRBV27 and J is TRBJ1-5; TRBD1 matches at 10 bases. The V segment lost 5 bases and the J segment 9 bases; nucleotides outside the gene matches: 22. The CDR3 contains 19 residues. Germline V lookup: CDR1 MNHEY, CDR2 SMNVEV (reference sequence). Written as DNA, the CDR3 is TGTGCCAGCAGTGCCCACCCGGGACAGGGGATGAGCCTTCATAGGCCCCAGCATTTT. Encoded protein: CASSAHPGQGMSLHRPQHF.

The genes are TRBV5-6 and TRBJ2-7; tentative D call: TRBD1 (6 bases). Germline V lookup: CDR1 SGHDT, CDR2 YYEEEE. V lost 5 bases and J 2 bases, leaving 14 bases between the germline ends. The CDR3 is 14 amino acids. This CDR3 reads CASRRAGETYEQYF. CDR3 bases: TGTGCCAGCAGGAGGGCAGGGGAAACCTACGAGCAGTACTTC.

This clone was observed a handful of times. This chain connects TRBV5-6 to TRBJ2-1; the match to TRBD1 covers 12 bases. The ends lost 3 bases at V and 8 bases at J; junction bases unmatched: 9. Germline V gene data show CDR1 as SGHDT and CDR2 as YYEEEE. The CDR3 is made up of 16 amino acids. DNA for the CDR3: TGTGCCAGCAGCTCCCTCGGGACAGGGGGCATGGATGAGCAGTTCTTC. It translates to CASSSLGTGGMDEQFF.

This clone was counted a few times. The rearrangement links TRBV6-5 to TRBJ2-7; D uncertain. Germline assignment: CDR1 MNHEY and CDR2 SVGAGI. Between the trimmed V and J ends, which lost 4 bases and 3 bases, there was a span of 16 bases. CDR3 size: 15 residues. The CDR3 sequence: CASSSGPPVVYEQYF. CDR3 coding DNA: TGTGCCAGCAGTTCCGGGCCGCCGGTCGTCTACGAGCAGTACTTC.

The chain recombines TRBV7-9 with TRBJ1-1; D is uncertain. Trimming took 6 bases from V and 2 from J, leaving 4 bases between them. Per the germline V gene, CDR1 is SEHNR and CDR2 is FQNEAQ (reference sequence). There are 11 residues in the CDR3. CDR3 coding DNA: TGTGCCAGCAGTCGTAACACTGAAGCTTTCTTT. The encoded protein is CASSRNTEAFF.

This clone was detected only a few times. The chain links TRBV11-3 to TRBJ1-2; possible D gene TRBD1, 5 bases. Per the germline V gene, CDR1 is SGHNT and CDR2 is YENEEA. The CDR3 consists of 13 residues. The V and J ends lost 4 bases and 7 bases respectively, with 13 bases between them. Here the CDR3 DNA reads TGTGCCAGCAGCTGGGGGAGGAGTTTTGGCTACACCTTC. This codes for CASSWGRSFGYTF.

As to this clone: Other DNA sequences in this specimen translate into the identical CDR3. CDR3 region: CATSRVGATDTQYF. The CDR3 DNA reads as TGTGCCACCAGCAGAGTAGGGGCTACAGATACGCAGTATTTT. The V call is TRBV15, the J call TRBJ2-3; D might be TRBD1 (5 bases). V was cut by 1 base and J by 3 bases, with 8 bases left in between. Germline V gene lookup returns CDR1 LNHNV and CDR2 YYDKDF (reference sequence). The CDR3 length is 14 residues.

This clone was observed a handful of times. V is TRBV18 and J is TRBJ2-1; the match to TRBD1 covers 9 bases. The junction had 4 bases not matched to a gene; V was cut back by 4 bases and J by 3 bases. Per the germline V gene, CDR1 is KGHSH and CDR2 is LQKENI. CDR3 length equals 15 residues. CDR3 DNA: TGTGCCAGCTCACTCTGGACAGGGGACTACAATGAGCAGTTCTTC. This encodes CASSLWTGDYNEQFF. Combining the CDR3 with reference TRBV18 and TRBJ2-1 gives the whole variable domain NAGVMQNPRHLVRRRGQEARLRCSPMKGHSHVYWYRQLPEEGLKFMVYLQKENIIDESGMPKERFSAEFPKEGPSILRIQQVVRGDSAAYFCASSLWTGDYNEQFFGPGTRLTVL.

This clone was seen only a few times. The J gene is TRBJ1-2, the V gene TRBV6-1; 7 nucleotides match TRBD1. Germline-derived CDR1 and CDR2 are MNHNS and SASEGT. Unmatched junction bases numbered 9, after V lost 0 bases and J lost 5 bases. This CDR3 has 16 amino acids. CDR3 residues: CASSEADPGTDYGYTF. The CDR3 DNA reads as TGTGCCAGCAGTGAAGCGGATCCCGGGACAGATTATGGCTACACCTTC.

The CDR3 DNA sequence: TGCGCCAGCAGCGCGACCGGGACAGGGAGCACAGATACGCAGTATTTT. This translates into CASSATGTGSTDTQYF. The chain couples TRBV5-1 to TRBJ2-3; TRBD1 matches at 9 bases. V was clipped by 4 bases and J by 0 bases; unmatched bases: 6. The germline CDR1 and CDR2 sequences are SGHRS and YFSETQ. There are 16 residues in the CDR3.

This clone was counted between two and nine times. The chain joins TRBV2 to TRBJ2-7; TRBD1 matches at 10 bases. V lost 8 bases to trimming and J lost 3 bases; unmatched junction nucleotides: 7. The CDR3 runs to 14 residues. Germline-derived CDR1 and CDR2 are SNHLY and FYNNEI. The CDR3 reads CASAGQGGHYEQYF. CDR3 coding DNA: TGTGCCAGCGCCGGACAGGGGGGCCACTACGAGCAGTACTTC. Together with reference TRBV2 and TRBJ2-7, the CDR3 gives the full variable domain: EPEVTQTPSHQVTQMGQEVILRCVPISNHLYFYWYRQILGQKVEFLVSFYNNEISEKSEIFDDQFSVERPDGSNFTLKIRSTKLEDSAMYFCASAGQGGHYEQYFGPGTRLTVT.